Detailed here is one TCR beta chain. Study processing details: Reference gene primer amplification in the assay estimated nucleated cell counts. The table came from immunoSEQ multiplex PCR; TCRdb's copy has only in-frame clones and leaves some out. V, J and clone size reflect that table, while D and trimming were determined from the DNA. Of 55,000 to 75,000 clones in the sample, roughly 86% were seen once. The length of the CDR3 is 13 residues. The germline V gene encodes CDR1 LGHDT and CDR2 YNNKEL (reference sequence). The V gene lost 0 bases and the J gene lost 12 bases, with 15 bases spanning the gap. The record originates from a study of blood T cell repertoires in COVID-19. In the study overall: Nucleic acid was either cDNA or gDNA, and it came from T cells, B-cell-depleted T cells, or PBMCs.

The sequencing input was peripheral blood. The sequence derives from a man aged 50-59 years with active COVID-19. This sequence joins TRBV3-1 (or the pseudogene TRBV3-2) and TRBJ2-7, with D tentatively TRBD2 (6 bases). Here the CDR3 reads CASSQDGSGKAYF. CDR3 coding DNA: TGTGCCAGCAGCCAAGATGGTAGCGGAAAGGCGTACTTC.